This is a list of T cell receptor beta chains from one sample in a study of cytotoxic CD8 clonotypes in ibrutinib-treated CLL. Profiled with immunoSEQ multiplex PCR; TCRdb holds only in-frame clones, not every one. The table lists some 150,000 clones, approximately 80% of them singletons, with under 35% in the top ten. Sequenced here: PBMCs, sampled after 12 months of ibrutinib treatment. These receptor sequences come from a human donor with chronic lymphocytic leukemia. Each CDR3 is given with its conserved first and last residue. Each record gives: V gene, J gene, clone size, D gene, CDR3 protein, CDR3 DNA. A D gene is named only where the DNA matches it firmly. Only some rows state a clone size, as once, few, many or a class for expanded clones.

>TRBV7-9|TRBJ2-4|NA|TRBD1
CASSPSGTVDTAKNIQYF
TGTGCCAGCAGCCCCTCCGGGACAGTGGACACAGCCAAAAACATTCAGTACTTC
>TRBV19|TRBJ1-4|NA|NA
CASSPPARSTNEKLFF
TGTGCCAGTAGTCCGCCCGCCCGGAGCACTAATGAAAAACTGTTTTTT
>TRBV6-6|TRBJ2-7|NA|NA
CASSYTPGYSYEQYF
TGTGCCAGCAGTTACACCCCGGGCTACTCCTACGAGCAGTACTTC
>TRBV4-3|TRBJ2-3|NA|NA
CASSQGPLDTQYF
TGCGCCAGCAGCCAAGGACCGTTGGATACGCAGTATTTT
>TRBV5-1|TRBJ2-1|NA|TRBD2
CASSGSGGSYNEQFF
TGCGCCAGCAGCGGTAGCGGGGGCTCCTACAATGAGCAGTTCTTC
>TRBV4-3|TRBJ2-7|NA|NA
CASSLYGFGEQYF
TGCGCCAGCAGCCTATACGGGTTTGGAGAGCAGTACTTC
>TRBV4-1|TRBJ2-7|NA|TRBD2
CASSQLAGASYEQYF
TGCGCCAGCAGCCAACTAGCGGGGGCATCCTACGAGCAGTACTTC
>TRBV4-1|TRBJ2-3|NA|TRBD2
CASSRAGVVDTQYF
TGCGCCAGCAGCCGAGCGGGAGTGGTAGATACGCAGTATTTT
>TRBV18|TRBJ1-3|NA|NA
CASSPGSYSGNTIYF
TGTGCCAGCTCACCTGGCAGCTACTCTGGAAACACCATATATTTT
>TRBV18|TRBJ2-1|NA|TRBD1
CASSLGQGNEQFF
TGTGCCAGCTCACTCGGACAGGGCAATGAGCAGTTCTTC
>TRBV19|TRBJ1-5|NA|NA
CASSIVVGGDQPQHF
TGTGCCAGTAGTATAGTGGTCGGGGGCGATCAGCCCCAGCATTTT
>TRBV19|TRBJ1-2|NA|NA
CASSWGDYGYTF
TGTGCCAGTAGTTGGGGAGACTATGGCTACACCTTC
>TRBV18|TRBJ1-2|NA|NA
CASSPGTPYGYTF
TGTGCCAGCTCACCTGGGACCCCCTATGGCTACACCTTC
>TRBV9|TRBJ1-5|NA|NA
CASSADTSNQPQHF
TGTGCCAGCAGCGCGGATACAAGCAATCAGCCCCAGCATTTT
>TRBV13|TRBJ2-7|NA|TRBD1
CASRTTGGEHEQYF
TGTGCCAGCAGGACGACAGGGGGCGAGCACGAGCAGTACTTC
>TRBV11-2|TRBJ2-2|NA|TRBD2
CASASGTNTGELFF
TGTGCCTCGGCTAGCGGGACGAACACCGGGGAGCTGTTTTTT
>TRBV7-2|TRBJ2-1|NA|NA
CASSLVADNYNEQFF
TGTGCCAGCAGCTTAGTAGCCGACAACTACAATGAGCAGTTCTTC
>TRBV19|TRBJ1-1|NA|NA
CASSIGPNTEAFF
TGTGCCAGTAGTATTGGTCCTAACACTGAAGCTTTCTTT
>TRBV18|TRBJ2-5|NA|NA
CASSPTREETQYF
TGTGCCAGCTCACCTACACGGGAAGAGACCCAGTACTTC
>TRBV5-1|TRBJ2-7|NA|NA
CASSLVPGIMYEQYF
TGCGCCAGCAGCTTGGTGCCAGGGATTATGTACGAGCAGTACTTC
>TRBV30|TRBJ1-1|few|NA
CAWSVQGNTEAFF
TGTGCCTGGAGTGTACAAGGGAACACTGAAGCTTTCTTT
>TRBV4-1|TRBJ1-4|NA|NA
CASRKTGLSPEKLFF
TGCGCCAGCAGAAAAACAGGGTTATCCCCAGAAAAACTGTTTTTT
>TRBV7-2|TRBJ1-2|few|NA
CASSANVPGGYTF
TGTGCCAGCAGCGCCAACGTCCCGGGCGGCTACACCTTC
>TRBV19|TRBJ2-5|NA|TRBD2
CASMDSGGIQETQYF
TGTGCCAGTATGGATAGCGGGGGGATACAAGAGACCCAGTACTTC
>TRBV18|TRBJ1-2|few|NA
CASSPQEGAGSSYGYTF
TGTGCCAGCTCACCACAGGAGGGAGCAGGGTCGAGCTATGGCTACACCTTC
>TRBV4-1|TRBJ2-1|NA|TRBD2
CASSHSTSGDYNEQFF
TGCGCCAGCAGCCACTCAACTAGCGGAGACTACAATGAGCAGTTCTTC
>TRBV14|TRBJ2-3|many|NA
CASSQEGTDTQYF
TGTGCCAGCAGCCAAGAGGGGACAGATACGCAGTATTTT
>TRBV10-3|TRBJ2-7|NA|NA
CATGQPNIYEQYF
TGTGCCACAGGACAGCCGAATATCTACGAGCAGTACTTC
>TRBV4-2|TRBJ2-3|NA|NA
CASSQESVGGVADTQYF
TGTGCCAGCAGCCAAGAAAGCGTCGGCGGGGTGGCAGATACGCAGTATTTT